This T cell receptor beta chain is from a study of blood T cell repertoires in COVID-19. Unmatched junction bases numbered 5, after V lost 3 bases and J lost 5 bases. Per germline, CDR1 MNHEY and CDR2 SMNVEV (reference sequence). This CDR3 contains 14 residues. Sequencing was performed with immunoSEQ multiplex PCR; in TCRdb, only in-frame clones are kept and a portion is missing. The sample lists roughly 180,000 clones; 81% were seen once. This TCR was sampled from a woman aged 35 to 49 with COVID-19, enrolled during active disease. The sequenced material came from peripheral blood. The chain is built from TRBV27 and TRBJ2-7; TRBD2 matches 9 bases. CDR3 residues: CASSFSGSADEQYF. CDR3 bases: TGTGCCAGCAGTTTTAGCGGGAGCGCAGACGAGCAGTACTTC.